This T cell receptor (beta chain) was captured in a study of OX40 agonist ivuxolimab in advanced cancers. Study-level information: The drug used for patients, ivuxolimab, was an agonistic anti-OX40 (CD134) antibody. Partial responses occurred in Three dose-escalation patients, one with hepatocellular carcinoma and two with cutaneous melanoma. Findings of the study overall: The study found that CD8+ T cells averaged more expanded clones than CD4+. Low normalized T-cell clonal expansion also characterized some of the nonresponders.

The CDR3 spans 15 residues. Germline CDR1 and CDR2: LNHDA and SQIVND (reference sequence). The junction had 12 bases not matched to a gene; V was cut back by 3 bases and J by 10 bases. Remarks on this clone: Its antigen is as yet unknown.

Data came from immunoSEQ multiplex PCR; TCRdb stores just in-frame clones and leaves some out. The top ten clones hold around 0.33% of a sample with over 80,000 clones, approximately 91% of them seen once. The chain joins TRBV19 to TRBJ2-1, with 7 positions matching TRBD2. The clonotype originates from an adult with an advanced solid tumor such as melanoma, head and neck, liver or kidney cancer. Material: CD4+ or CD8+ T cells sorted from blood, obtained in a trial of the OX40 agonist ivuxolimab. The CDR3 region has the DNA TGTGCCAGTAGTATTTCGGCTAGCGGTGGGGGGGAGCAGTTCTTC. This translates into CASSISASGGGEQFF.